One sample yielded the 17 T cell receptor beta chains listed below, sequenced in a study of technical replicates of blood from several donors. Profiled with immunoSEQ multiplex PCR; TCRdb holds only in-frame clones, not every one. This table holds around 81,000 clones, 70% to 90% found once. Input material: PBMCs. These receptors came from a human donor in good health. Some clones in this sample may be carry-over from other donors' samples.

The chain employs TRBV5-1 and TRBJ1-5; D gene unclear. V gave up 3 bases and J gave up 5 bases, with 9 bases separating them. The germline V gene encodes CDR1 SGHRS and CDR2 YFSETQ. The CDR3 runs 13 residues. CDR3 amino acids: CASSYSGDQPQHF. The CDR3 DNA reads TGCGCCAGCAGCTATTCCGGGGATCAGCCCCAGCATTTT.

The J gene is TRBJ2-7, the V gene TRBV21-1; TRBD2, the table's D call, was not compared with the DNA. TRBV21-1 counts as a pseudogene. CDR3 length: 15 amino acids. The DNA for the CDR3 is TGTGCCAGCAGCAGGTTTCTAGCGGGCCAATACGAGCAGTACTTC. Protein product: CASSRFLAGQYEQYF.

This clone counts as medium-sized. The V and J genes are TRBV30 and TRBJ1-4, with D unresolved. Trimming left V 5 bases short and J 8 bases short, with 9 bases between. The CDR3 has 11 residues. The germline gives CDR1 GTSNPN, CDR2 SVGIG (reference sequence). DNA for the CDR3: TGTGCCTGGTCGGTCCGGGAAAAACTGTTTTTT. It yields the protein CAWSVREKLFF.

This clone was observed a single time. The chain couples TRBV7-9 to TRBJ2-1, with D perhaps TRBD2 (6 bases). The CDR3 runs to 15 residues. V gave up 11 bases and J gave up 0 bases, with 17 bases separating them. Germline lookup yields CDR1 SEHNR and CDR2 FQNEAQ (reference sequence). The CDR3 loop reads CAHGRVGSSYNEQFF. DNA of the CDR3: TGTGCCCACGGGAGAGTTGGGAGCTCCTACAATGAGCAGTTCTTC.

This sequence joins TRBV7-9 and TRBJ2-7; TRBD2 matches at 10 bases. Germline V CDR1 and CDR2: SEHNR, FQNEAQ (reference sequence). J gave up 4 bases and V 1 base, and 4 bases lay outside the gene matches. This CDR3 has 15 amino acids. This chain's CDR3 is CASSLGASGSYEQYF. CDR3 nucleotides: TGTGCCAGCAGCTTAGGTGCTAGCGGGAGTTACGAGCAGTACTTC.

V and J are TRBV7-2 and TRBJ1-6, with a weak D call TRBD1 (5 bases). The CDR3 has 16 residues. V was trimmed by 5 bases and J by 0 bases, leaving 11 bases between them. Germline CDR1 and CDR2: SGHTA and FQGNSA. Here the CDR3 reads CASSRGFDSYNSPLHF. In nucleotides, the CDR3 is TGTGCCAGCAGCCGGGGGTTCGACTCCTATAATTCACCCCTCCACTTT.

The chain links TRBV29-1 to TRBJ1-1, with TRBD1 as a possible D gene (5 bases). The length of the CDR3 is 13 residues. The ends were cut back, 4 bases at V and 0 bases at J, with 9 bases in the middle. Germline CDR1 reads SQVTM; CDR2 reads ANQGSEA. The CDR3 DNA reads TGCAGCGTTGGACAGCGCCTGAACACTGAAGCTTTCTTT. Protein sequence: CSVGQRLNTEAFF.

The genes are TRBV18 and TRBJ2-1; TRBD1 is a possible D gene (6 bases). Germline-derived CDR1 and CDR2 are KGHSH and LQKENI. The ends were cut back, 1 base at V and 0 bases at J, with 10 bases in the middle. This CDR3 contains 16 residues. The chain's CDR3 is CASSPRTVGSYNEQFF. The CDR3 DNA is TGTGCCAGCTCACCACGGACAGTCGGCTCCTACAATGAGCAGTTCTTC.

The chain uses TRBV29-1 and TRBJ2-7, with a weak D call TRBD1 (5 bases). Trimming pared 4 bases from V and 6 bases from J, leaving 16 bases between. In germline, CDR1 is SQVTM, CDR2 ANQGSEA. The CDR3 extends over 13 amino acids. CDR3 residues: CSVGAGLPTEQYF. The CDR3 bases are TGCAGCGTTGGAGCAGGGCTGCCGACCGAGCAGTACTTC.

This chain joins TRBV10-3 and TRBJ1-1, with 8 bases lining up with TRBD1. CDR1 ENHRY and CDR2 SYGVKD come from the germline V gene. The CDR3 loop spans 16 amino acids. The J segment lost 1 base and the V segment lost 5 bases, leaving 9 bases of the junction unmatched. The CDR3 region is CAISTGGASRNTEAFF. In DNA, the CDR3 is TGTGCCATCAGTACAGGGGGTGCGTCGAGGAACACTGAAGCTTTCTTT.

V gene TRBV15 combines with J gene TRBJ1-5; no clear D gene. V lost 1 base to trimming and J lost 0 bases, with 10 bases between them. CDR3 size: 16 residues. The germline gives CDR1 LNHNV, CDR2 YYDKDF (reference sequence). The CDR3: CATSRVPRGSNQPQHF. CDR3 DNA sequence: TGTGCCACCAGCAGAGTCCCCCGGGGTAGCAATCAGCCCCAGCATTTT.

To note about this clone: The junction and the germline gene differ at one end; a read error may be behind it. Other nucleotide sequences from this sample produce the same CDR3. J is TRBJ2-7 and V is TRBV29-1; D unclear. CDR1 is SQVTM and CDR2 is ANQGSEA in the germline V gene. This CDR3 has 12 residues. CDR3 nucleotides: TGCAGCGTTGTTTTCACTCCCTACGAGCAATACTTC. Its protein product is CSVVFTPYEQYF.

J is TRBJ1-1 and V is TRBV7-2; 7 bases line up with TRBD1. Germline CDR1 and CDR2: SGHTA and FQGNSA. J lost 1 base, V lost 1 base, and 9 bases had no gene match. This CDR3 is built from 17 residues. The CDR3 coding sequence is TGTGCCAGCAGCTTAGGCCGAGGGGGCTCCGGGAACACTGAAGCTTTCTTT. Translation gives CASSLGRGGSGNTEAFF.

This chain connects TRBV4-3 to TRBJ2-3; 9 nucleotides agree with TRBD2. With 3 bases clipped from V and 1 base from J, the junction kept 5 bases outside the gene matches. This CDR3 spans 16 amino acids. The germline V gene encodes CDR1 LGHNA and CDR2 YSLEER. CDR3 sequence (DNA): TGCGCCAGCAGCCAGCCAGAGCGGGGGGGCACAGATACGCAGTATTTT. Its protein is CASSQPERGGTDTQYF.

V gene TRBV7-2 combines with J gene TRBJ1-2; the D is unclear. The CDR3 loop spans 13 amino acids. V gave up 5 bases and J gave up 8 bases, with 15 bases separating them. Germline V gene sequence: CDR1 SGHTA, CDR2 FQGNSA. CDR3 sequence: CASSPQAGVGYTF. The CDR3 nucleotides are TGTGCCAGCAGCCCCCAGGCCGGGGTAGGCTACACCTTC.

The chain joins TRBV5-1 to TRBJ1-1; D call uncertain. CDR3 size: 14 residues. Germline CDR1 is SGHRS and CDR2 is YFSETQ. Trimming took 3 bases from V and 3 from J, leaving 12 bases between them. The CDR3 bases are TGCGCCAGCAGCTCAATTAGGAGCGACACTGAAGCTTTCTTT. Translating gives CASSSIRSDTEAFF. The whole variable domain, filled in from reference TRBV5-1 and TRBJ1-1, reads KAGVTQTPRYLIKTRGQQVTLSCSPISGHRSVSWYQQTPGQGLQFLFEYFSETQRNKGNFPGRFSGRQFSNSRSEMNVSTLELGDSALYLCASSSIRSDTEAFFGQGTRLTVV.

This clone was observed a handful of times. The chain carries TRBV6-1 and TRBJ2-7, with 12 bases aligning to TRBD2. V lost 3 bases to trimming and J lost 7 bases; unmatched junction nucleotides: 4. The CDR3 extends over 14 amino acids. CDR1 MNHNS and CDR2 SASEGT come from the germline V gene. The CDR3 protein is CASSDTSGRWEQYF. DNA for the CDR3: TGTGCCAGCAGTGACACTAGCGGGAGGTGGGAGCAGTACTTC.